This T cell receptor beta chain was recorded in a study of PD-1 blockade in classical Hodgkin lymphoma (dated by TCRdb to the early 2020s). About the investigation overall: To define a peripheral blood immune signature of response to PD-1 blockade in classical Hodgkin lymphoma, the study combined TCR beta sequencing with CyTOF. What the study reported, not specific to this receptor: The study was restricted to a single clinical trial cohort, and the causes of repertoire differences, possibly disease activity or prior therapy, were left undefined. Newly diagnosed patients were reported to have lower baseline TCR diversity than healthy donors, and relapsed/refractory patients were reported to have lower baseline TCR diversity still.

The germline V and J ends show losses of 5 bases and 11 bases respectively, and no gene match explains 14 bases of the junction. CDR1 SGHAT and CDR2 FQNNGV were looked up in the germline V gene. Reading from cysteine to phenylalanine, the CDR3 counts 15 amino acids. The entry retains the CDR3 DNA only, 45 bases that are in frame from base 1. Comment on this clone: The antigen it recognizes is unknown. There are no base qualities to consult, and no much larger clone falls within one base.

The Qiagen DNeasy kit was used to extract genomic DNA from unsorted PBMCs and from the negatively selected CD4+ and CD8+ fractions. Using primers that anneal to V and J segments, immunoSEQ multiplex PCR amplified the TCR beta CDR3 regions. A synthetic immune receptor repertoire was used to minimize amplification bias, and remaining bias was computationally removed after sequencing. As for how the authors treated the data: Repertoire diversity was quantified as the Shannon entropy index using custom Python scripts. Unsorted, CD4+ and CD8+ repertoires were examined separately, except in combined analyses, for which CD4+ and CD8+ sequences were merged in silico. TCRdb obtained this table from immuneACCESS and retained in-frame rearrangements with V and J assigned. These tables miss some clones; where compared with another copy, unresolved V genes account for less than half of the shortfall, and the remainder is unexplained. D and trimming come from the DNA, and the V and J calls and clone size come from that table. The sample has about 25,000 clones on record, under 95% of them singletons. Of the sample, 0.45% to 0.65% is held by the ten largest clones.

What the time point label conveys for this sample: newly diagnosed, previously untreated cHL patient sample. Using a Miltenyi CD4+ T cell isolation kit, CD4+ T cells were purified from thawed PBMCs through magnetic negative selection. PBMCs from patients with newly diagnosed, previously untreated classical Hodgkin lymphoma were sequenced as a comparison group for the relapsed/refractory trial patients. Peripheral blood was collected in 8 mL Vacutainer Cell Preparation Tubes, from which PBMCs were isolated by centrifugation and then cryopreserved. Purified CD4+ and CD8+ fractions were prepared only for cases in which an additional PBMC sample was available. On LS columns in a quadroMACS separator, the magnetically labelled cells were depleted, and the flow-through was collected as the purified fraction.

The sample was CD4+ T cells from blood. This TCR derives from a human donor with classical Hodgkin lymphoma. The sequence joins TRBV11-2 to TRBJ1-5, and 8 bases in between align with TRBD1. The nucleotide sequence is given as TGTGCCAGCAGCCCCAGACAGGGGAAAGAGTCGACCCAGCATTTT. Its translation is CASSPRQGKESTQHF.